This TCR beta chain came from a study of lymphopenia after photon versus proton radiotherapy. General observations from the study: Relative stability marked proton patients; photon patients lost diversity and naive cells. Larger post-nadir TCR diversity loss correlated inversely with survival in deceased patients.

The method was immunoSEQ multiplex PCR; TCRdb's version includes in-frame clones alone and lacks a portion of them. The data show around 31,000 clones, 85% to 90% seen once. About this clone: The antigen is unknown.

This sequence was found in a woman in her seventies with pancreatic cancer. Some clones in this sample may be carry-over from other donors' samples. The material was peripheral blood, obtained from a patient treated with proton-based radiotherapy.

The CDR3 protein is CASSQARYTEAFF. For the CDR3, the DNA is TGTGCCAGCAGCCAAGCCAGGTACACTGAAGCTTTCTTT. The J gene is TRBJ1-1, the V gene TRBV4-2; no firm D call. Trimming took 1 base from V and 3 from J, leaving 6 bases between them. CDR3 length: 13 amino acids. The germline V gene encodes CDR1 LGHNA and CDR2 YNFKEQ.